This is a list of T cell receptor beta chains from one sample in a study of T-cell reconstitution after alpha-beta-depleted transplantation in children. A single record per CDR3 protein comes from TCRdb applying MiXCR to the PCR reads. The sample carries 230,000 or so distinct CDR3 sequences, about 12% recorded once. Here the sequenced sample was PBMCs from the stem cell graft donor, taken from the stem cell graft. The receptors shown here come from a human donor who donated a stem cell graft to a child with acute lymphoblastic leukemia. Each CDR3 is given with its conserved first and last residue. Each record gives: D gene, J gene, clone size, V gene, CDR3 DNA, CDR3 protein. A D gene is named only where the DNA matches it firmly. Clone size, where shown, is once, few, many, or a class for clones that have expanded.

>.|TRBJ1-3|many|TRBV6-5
TGTGCCAGCAGGGACTCTGGAAACACCATATATTTT
CASRDSGNTIYF
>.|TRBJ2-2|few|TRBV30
TGTGCCTGGGGTAGGGGGGCGAACACCGGGGAGCTGTTTTTT
CAWGRGANTGELFF
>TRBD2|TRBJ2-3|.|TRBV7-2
TGTGCCAGCAGCTTGACTAGCGGGGTGACAGATACGCAGTATTTT
CASSLTSGVTDTQYF
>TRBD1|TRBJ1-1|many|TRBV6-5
TGTGCCAGCAGTTACGCCGGATTAGGGACAGGGGGGGGGACTGAAGCTTTCTTT
CASSYAGLGTGGGTEAFF
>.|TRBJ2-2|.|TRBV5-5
TGTGCCAGCAGCTTGGGACAATTCGCGAACACCGGGGAGCTGTTTTTT
CASSLGQFANTGELFF
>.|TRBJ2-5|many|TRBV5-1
TGCGCCAGCAGTTGGGCAGGGGAAGAGACCCAGTACTTC
CASSWAGEETQYF
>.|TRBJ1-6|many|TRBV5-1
TGCGCCAGCAGCTTGGGAGGGCCTCTCTATAATTCACCCCTCCACTTT
CASSLGGPLYNSPLHF
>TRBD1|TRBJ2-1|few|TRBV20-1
TGCAGTGCTGGAAAGGGACAGGGGACCTACAATGAGCAGTTCTTC
CSAGKGQGTYNEQFF
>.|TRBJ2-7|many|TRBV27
TGTGCCAGCAGTTTGTTACCGGGACAGCAGTACTTC
CASSLLPGQQYF
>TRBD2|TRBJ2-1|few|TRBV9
TGTGCCAGCAGCGTAGACAACAGCGGGGGCAATGAGCAGTTCTTC
CASSVDNSGGNEQFF
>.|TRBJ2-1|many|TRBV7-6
TGTGCCAGCAGCTTAGTTGCTGGCCGTGAGCAGTTCTTC
CASSLVAGREQFF
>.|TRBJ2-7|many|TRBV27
TGTGCCAGCAGTTTACGGGCTAGATCCTCCGAGCAGTACTTC
CASSLRARSSEQYF
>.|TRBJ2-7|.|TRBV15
TGTGCCACCAGCAGAGTAGTGGGGGGCCAACGCAACGAGCAGTACTTC
CATSRVVGGQRNEQYF
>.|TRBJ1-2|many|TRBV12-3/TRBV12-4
TGTGCCAGCAGTTTGTGGGGAGGACACGGCTACACCTTC
CASSLWGGHGYTF
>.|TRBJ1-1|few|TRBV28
TGTGCCAGCAGCCCCCGCCTGGGGAACACTGAAGCTTTCTTT
CASSPRLGNTEAFF
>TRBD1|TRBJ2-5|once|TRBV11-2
TGTGCCAGCAGCTTAAGAGGCGCAGGGGGCGGGGAGACCCAGTACTTC
CASSLRGAGGGETQYF
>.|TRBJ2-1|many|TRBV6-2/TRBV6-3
TGTGCCAGCAGTTACCAGGGCGGGGGCGCTGGACCCAGCTACTACAATGAGCAGTTCTTC
CASSYQGGGAGPSYYNEQFF
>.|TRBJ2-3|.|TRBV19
TGTGCCAGTAGCTTAGACAGGAGACGTCAAGCAGGGGATACGCAGTATTTT
CASSLDRRRQAGDTQYF
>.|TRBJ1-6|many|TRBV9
TGTGCCAGCAGCATCGGACAAGCGCGATCACCCCTCCACTTT
CASSIGQARSPLHF
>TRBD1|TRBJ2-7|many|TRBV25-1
TGTGCCAGCAGTTTTCAGGGGGCTCAGCAGTACTTC
CASSFQGAQQYF
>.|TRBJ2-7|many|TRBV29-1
TGCAGCACCCGACAGGGAGGATACGAGCAGTACTTC
CSTRQGGYEQYF
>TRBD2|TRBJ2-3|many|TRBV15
TGTGCCACCAGCGGAGGGCGGGGGGGCCCCACAGATACGCAGTATTTT
CATSGGRGGPTDTQYF
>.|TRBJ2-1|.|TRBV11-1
TGTGCCAGCAGCCCACGGAGGGGGATGAGCTCCTACAATGAGCAGTTCTTC
CASSPRRGMSSYNEQFF
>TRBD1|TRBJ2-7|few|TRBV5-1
TGCGCCAGCAGCCCCGAGAGACAGGGGGCACACGAGCAGTACTTC
CASSPERQGAHEQYF
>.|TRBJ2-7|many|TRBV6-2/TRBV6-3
TGTGCCAGGGAATCAGTGCACCTACAGGGAGCCCACGAGCAGTACTTC
CARESVHLQGAHEQYF
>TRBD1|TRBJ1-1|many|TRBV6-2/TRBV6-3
TGTGCCAGTTGGACAGGGGGCATCACTGAAGCTTTCTTT
CASWTGGITEAFF
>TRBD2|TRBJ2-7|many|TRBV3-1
TGTGCCAGCAGCCCTATTCCCGGGACTAGCGGGAGGGCCGTATACGAGCAGTACTTC
CASSPIPGTSGRAVYEQYF
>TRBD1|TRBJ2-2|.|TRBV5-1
TGCGCCAGGTATTTGGGGACAGTGGACACCGGGGAGCTGTTTTTT
CARYLGTVDTGELFF
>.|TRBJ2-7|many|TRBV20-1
TGCAGTGCTAGCCACAGGTTCTACGAGCAGTACTTC
CSASHRFYEQYF
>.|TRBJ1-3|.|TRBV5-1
TGCGCCAGCAGCTTAAAGGGTACTGGAAACACCATATATTTT
CASSLKGTGNTIYF
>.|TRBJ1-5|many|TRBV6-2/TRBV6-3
TGTGCCAGCAGTTACCGTTCAGGGGCCAATCAGCCCCAGCATTTT
CASSYRSGANQPQHF
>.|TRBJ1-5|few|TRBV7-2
TGTGCCAGCACCGGCGGGGGGGCGCAGCCCCAGCATTTT
CASTGGGAQPQHF
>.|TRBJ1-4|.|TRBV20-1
TGCAGTGTCCTCCCGCGACAGCTTAATGAAAAACTGTTTTTC
CSVLPRQLNEKLFF
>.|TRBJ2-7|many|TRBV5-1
TGCGCCAGCAGCTTGGCCTTTCCAGGGGCGACCCTAACTACCTACGAGCAGTACTTC
CASSLAFPGATLTTYEQYF
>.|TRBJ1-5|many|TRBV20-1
TGCAGTGCTCGCACCGACAGTTCCAATCAGCCCCAGCATTTT
CSARTDSSNQPQHF
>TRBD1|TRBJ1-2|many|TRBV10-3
TGTGCCATCACCCAGGGAGGGGGCGTAGCCTATGGCTACACCTTC
CAITQGGGVAYGYTF
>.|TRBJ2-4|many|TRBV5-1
TGCGCCAGCAGCTTGTCCGTGGGAACTGCGAACATTCAGTACTTC
CASSLSVGTANIQYF
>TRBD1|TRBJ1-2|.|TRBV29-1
TGCAGCGTGGAGGGACAGGGGACTAACTATGGCTACACCTTC
CSVEGQGTNYGYTF
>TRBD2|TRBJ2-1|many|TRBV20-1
TGCAGTGCTTACAACAGCGGGGGTCCCTTGGACAATGAGCAGTTCTTC
CSAYNSGGPLDNEQFF
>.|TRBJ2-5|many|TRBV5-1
TGCGCCAGCAGCTTGGGGCAGGCTTCGATAGAGACCCAGTACTTC
CASSLGQASIETQYF
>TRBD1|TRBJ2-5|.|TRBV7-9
TGTGCCAGCAGCCGGCCAGGGGGCAAGGAAGAGACCCAGTACTTC
CASSRPGGKEETQYF
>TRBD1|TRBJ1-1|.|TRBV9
TGTGCCAGCAGCCCCCATCCCGGGACAGGGAAAGTCGAAGCTTTCTTT
CASSPHPGTGKVEAFF
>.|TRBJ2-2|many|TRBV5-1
TGCGCCAGCAGCCTGTGGAGGGAGAACACCGGGGAGCTGTTTTTT
CASSLWRENTGELFF
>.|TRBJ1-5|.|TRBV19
TGTGCCGGTATGGGGCCACCTAAGGGCTATAGCAATCAGCCCCAGCATTTT
CAGMGPPKGYSNQPQHF
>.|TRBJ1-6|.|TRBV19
TGTGCCAGTAGAAAGGACAGCGAGCTCTATAATTCACCCCTCCACTTT
CASRKDSELYNSPLHF
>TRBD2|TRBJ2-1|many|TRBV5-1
TGCGCCAGCGAAACAGTAGCGGGGGGGCCCCACAATGAGCAGTTCTTC
CASETVAGGPHNEQFF
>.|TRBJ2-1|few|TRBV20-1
TGCAGTGCTAGAGATAAAAGGGCCGGAAGCTATGAGCAGTTCTTC
CSARDKRAGSYEQFF
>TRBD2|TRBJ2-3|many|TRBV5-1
TGCGCCAGCAGCCCCGGGAGGAGTGCGGGGTATCGCACAGATACGCAGTATTTT
CASSPGRSAGYRTDTQYF
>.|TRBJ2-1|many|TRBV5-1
TGCGCCAGCAGCGCCCTCGGGGGTACCGATGAGCAGTTCTTC
CASSALGGTDEQFF
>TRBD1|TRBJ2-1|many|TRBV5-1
TGCGCCAGCAGCCCACAGGGACAGGGGGCCAACAATGAGCAGTTCTTC
CASSPQGQGANNEQFF
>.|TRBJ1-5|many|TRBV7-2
TGTGCCAGCAGCTCGACGGGGTGGCCCCAGCATTTT
CASSSTGWPQHF
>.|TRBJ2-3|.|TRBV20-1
TGCAGTGCTAGACCCGGGGAGATTGTGGGCACAGATACGCAGTATTTT
CSARPGEIVGTDTQYF
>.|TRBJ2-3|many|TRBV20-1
TGCAGTGCCCCGCCCCGGGATACGCAGTATTTT
CSAPPRDTQYF
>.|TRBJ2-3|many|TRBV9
TGTGCCAGCAGCGTTAGAGGCGCAGATACGCAGTATTTT
CASSVRGADTQYF
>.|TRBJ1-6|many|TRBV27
TGTGCCAGCAGTTCGGGTGGGAGCTCCTATAATTCACCCCTCCACTTT
CASSSGGSSYNSPLHF